The 18 T cell receptor beta chains presented below share a single source sample, sequenced in a study of beta chain features in type 1 diabetes. Expressed TCRB transcripts were sequenced because the isolated RNA had all been reverse transcribed beforehand. TCRdb keeps only in-frame clones here, not all; method: immunoSEQ multiplex PCR. The table has about 180,000 clones, 13% seen once. The sequencing sample was made of central memory CD4+ T cells from blood. These receptors came from a woman under 30 in good health.

In its sample, this clone was seen a few times. The chain employs TRBV14 and TRBJ2-1; 7 nucleotides line up with TRBD2. CDR3 length: 16 amino acids. V dropped 3 bases and J dropped 0; count of bases not matched to a gene: 5. Germline assignment: CDR1 SGHDN and CDR2 FVKESK. CDR3 residues: CASSQWRGSSYNEQFF. The CDR3 bases are TGTGCCAGCAGCCAGTGGCGGGGGAGCTCCTACAATGAGCAGTTCTTC.

The chain links TRBV9 to TRBJ2-3, with D possibly matching TRBD1 (5 bases). Trimming removed 4 bases at V and 0 bases at J, with 12 bases between. The CDR3 length is 15 residues. Germline V gene data show CDR1 as SGDLS and CDR2 as YYNGEE. CDR3 DNA: TGTGCCAGCAGCCCTACCCACAGGAGCACAGATACGCAGTATTTT. It codes for CASSPTHRSTDTQYF.

This clone was counted between two and nine times. This chain links TRBV7-9 with TRBJ1-1; 10 bases are a match to TRBD1. Germline V gene lookup returns CDR1 SEHNR and CDR2 FQNEAQ (reference sequence). V was clipped by 6 bases and J by 7 bases; unmatched bases: 2. CDR3 length: 12 amino acids. CDR3 region: CASRWDRGEAFF. The CDR3, as DNA: TGTGCCAGCAGATGGGACAGGGGTGAAGCTTTCTTT. Full variable domain (outside the CDR3, taken from reference TRBV7-9 and TRBJ1-1): DTGVSQNPRHKITKRGQNVTFRCDPISEHNRLYWYRQTLGQGPEFLTYFQNEAQLEKSRLLSDRFSAERPKGSFSTLEIQRTEQGDSAMYLCASRWDRGEAFFGQGTRLTVV.

V is TRBV11-2 and J is TRBJ1-1; no clear D gene. The CDR3 consists of 13 residues. V was cut by 4 bases and J by 0 bases, with 6 bases left in between. Germline V gene sequence: CDR1 SGHAT, CDR2 FQNNGV. The chain's CDR3 is CASSSILNTEAFF. The CDR3 bases are TGTGCCAGCAGCTCCATCCTGAACACTGAAGCTTTCTTT.

This clone turned up a few times. The chain has TRBV7-9 and TRBJ2-7; D is unclear. With 4 bases removed from V and 4 bases from J, the gap between germline ends came to 11 bases. The length of the CDR3 is 13 residues. The germline CDR1 and CDR2 sequences are SEHNR and FQNEAQ (reference sequence). The CDR3 DNA reads TGTGCCAGCAGCTCCCGGTCTCTTTACGAGCAGTACTTC. Protein product: CASSSRSLYEQYF.

This rearrangement joins TRBV6-6 to TRBJ2-3; D is perhaps TRBD2 (5 bases). The CDR3 is 16 residues long. V lost 3 bases to trimming and J lost 2 bases, with 15 bases between them. Germline values: CDR1 MNHNY, CDR2 SVGAGI (reference sequence). CDR3 loop: CASSYTLLDFTDTQYF. The DNA for the CDR3 is TGTGCCAGCAGTTATACCCTTCTGGACTTCACAGATACGCAGTATTTT.

This clone was counted a few times. V gene TRBV23-1 combines with J gene TRBJ2-1, with D uncertain. TRBV23-1 qualifies as an ORF whose function is uncertain. V lost 1 base, J lost 4 bases, and 17 bases lay in between. The CDR3 is 17 residues long. The CDR3 region has the DNA TGCGCCAGCAGTCAATTTCCGAGTGGAGCGTATTACAATGAGCAGTTCTTC. Its translation: CASSQFPSGAYYNEQFF.

The chain uses TRBV30 and TRBJ1-2; possibly TRBD1 for D (6 bases). This CDR3 has 17 amino acids. The V gene lost 1 base and the J gene lost 6 bases, with 24 bases spanning the gap. The germline V gene encodes CDR1 GTSNPN and CDR2 SVGIG (reference sequence). CDR3 loop: CAWSARDNGGVRDGYTF. In DNA, the CDR3 is TGTGCCTGGAGTGCCCGGGACAACGGCGGTGTACGGGATGGCTACACCTTC.

The CDR3 spells CSAREYTF. The DNA for the CDR3 is TGCAGTGCTAGAGAGTATACCTTC. The chain employs TRBV20-1 and TRBJ1-2; D call uncertain. Looked up from germline, CDR1 is DFQATT and CDR2 is SNEGSKA (reference sequence). V lost 0 bases to trimming and J lost 14 bases, with 4 bases between them. The CDR3 is made up of 8 amino acids.

This clone was counted a few times. The V call is TRBV7-3, the J call TRBJ2-3, with 7 bases matching TRBD1. Germline trimming cut 4 bases from V and 2 bases from J; bases unmatched to any gene: 9. The CDR3 covers 16 residues. The V gene's germline CDR1 is SGHTA and CDR2 FQGTGA. The chain's CDR3 is CASSSQGTSNTDTQYF. CDR3 bases: TGTGCCAGCAGCTCACAGGGGACAAGCAACACAGATACGCAGTATTTT.

J is TRBJ2-3 and V is TRBV29-1, with 13 positions matching TRBD2. Germline V CDR1 and CDR2: SQVTM, ANQGSEA. Trimming removed 7 bases from V and 7 bases from J; junction bases left unmatched: 5. This CDR3 is 13 amino acids long. The DNA of the CDR3 is TGCAGCGCTCGGACTAGCGGGGGATATACGCAGTATTTT. This gives the protein CSARTSGGYTQYF.

This clone was seen more than once but under ten times. The V gene is TRBV15, the J gene TRBJ1-2; D gene uncertain. The ends were cut back, 0 bases at V and 8 bases at J, with 16 bases in the middle. In germline, CDR1 is LNHNV, CDR2 YYDKDF (reference sequence). The CDR3 loop spans 15 amino acids. The chain's CDR3 is CATSRDGVLSGGYTF. Here the CDR3 DNA reads TGTGCCACCAGCAGAGATGGAGTTTTATCGGGAGGCTACACCTTC.

This clone has more than one count but fewer than ten. This chain connects TRBV30 to TRBJ2-2; 7 bases agree with TRBD2. CDR3 length: 14 residues. The germline CDR1 and CDR2 sequences are GTSNPN and SVGIG (reference sequence). Losses at the gene ends were 4 bases for V and 4 bases for J; bases not matched to a gene: 6. The CDR3 DNA sequence: TGTGCCTGGAATCCTAGCGGAGGCACCGGGGAGCTGTTTTTT. Protein product: CAWNPSGGTGELFF.

The J gene is TRBJ2-3, the V gene TRBV10-3, with 14 bases matching TRBD2. The germline gives CDR1 ENHRY, CDR2 SYGVKD. This CDR3 has 17 amino acids. V dropped 6 bases and J dropped 2; count of bases not matched to a gene: 7. In nucleotides, the CDR3 is TGTGCCATCAGCGATAAGGGACTAGCGGGAGTCACAGATACGCAGTATTTT. It encodes CAISDKGLAGVTDTQYF.

This clone was counted between two and nine times. This rearrangement joins TRBV7-6 to TRBJ2-1, with 7 nucleotides matching TRBD2. J lost 10 bases, V lost 0 bases, and 6 bases had no gene match. CDR1 SGHVS and CDR2 FNYEAQ come from the germline V gene. This CDR3 region has 14 residues. CDR3: CASSLAMEGGEQFF. CDR3 bases: TGTGCCAGCAGCTTAGCGATGGAGGGAGGGGAGCAGTTCTTC.

This clone was found a few times. J is TRBJ2-6 and V is TRBV2; 8 nucleotides match TRBD2. Germline V gene data show CDR1 as SNHLY and CDR2 as FYNNEI. The CDR3 consists of 16 residues. V lost 5 bases and J lost 2; bases outside the gene matches: 5. CDR3 amino acids: CASSRRGGTGANVLTF. The CDR3 nucleotides read TGTGCCAGCAGTCGCCGGGGGGGCACTGGGGCCAACGTCCTGACTTTC.

This chain connects TRBV9 to TRBJ1-1, with TRBD1 matching 11 bases. CDR3 length equals 15 residues. The germline V gene encodes CDR1 SGDLS and CDR2 YYNGEE. V dropped 2 bases and J dropped 8; count of bases not matched to a gene: 8. The CDR3 region is CASSVGTGGVLEAFF. Written as DNA, the CDR3 is TGTGCCAGCAGCGTGGGGACAGGGGGGGTTTTAGAAGCTTTCTTT.

In its sample, this clone was seen a few times. The same CDR3 also results from other DNA sequences found in this sample. This sequence joins TRBV29-1 and TRBJ1-5; TRBD1 matches 8 bases. Losses at the gene ends were 3 bases for V and 6 bases for J; bases not matched to a gene: 4. Germline CDR1 is SQVTM and CDR2 is ANQGSEA. The CDR3 length is 13 residues. The CDR3 DNA reads TGCAGCGTTGAGACAGGGGCAGGTCAGCCCCAGCATTTT. Encoded protein: CSVETGAGQPQHF.